Listed below are T cell receptor beta chains from one sample, sequenced in a study of CD8 T cells in ankylosing spondylitis. TCRdb used MiXCR to reprocess the 5' RACE reads, holding one entry per CDR3 protein. This table has about 360,000 distinct CDR3 sequences, 20% appearing once. What was sequenced was blood, either unsorted or a sorted T cell fraction (not recorded which). Receptors originate from a male donor with ankylosing spondylitis or in good health (not recorded which). Each CDR3 is given with its conserved first and last residue. D genes are given only for firm matches. Clone size is given for some rows only: seen once, a few or many times, or a class if the clone is expanded.

size	V	J	length	D	DNA	CDR3
many	TRBV4-1	TRBJ2-7	13	TRBD1	TGCGCCAGCAGGGGGACAGCAAGCTACGAGCAGTACTTC	CASRGTASYEQYF
-	TRBV7-9	TRBJ2-3	17	-	TGTGCCAGCAGCTTAGCGGCGGTAGCGCAATGGGTAGATACGCAGTATTTT	CASSLAAVAQWVDTQYF
few	TRBV9	TRBJ2-3	15	TRBD2	TGTGCCAGCAGCGGGTACGGGGGGGCCAGAGATACGCAGTATTTT	CASSGYGGARDTQYF
-	TRBV15	TRBJ2-6	14	-	TGTGCCACCAGCACAGGCCAGGGGACCAACGTCCTGACTTTC	CATSTGQGTNVLTF
-	TRBV10-3	TRBJ2-7	14	TRBD1	TGTGCCATCACCGGGACAGATCGCACCTACGAGCAGTACTTC	CAITGTDRTYEQYF
-	TRBV11-2	TRBJ2-2	17	TRBD1	TGTGCCAGCAGCACCCGCCCCTCAGGGGGACACACCGGGGAGCTGTTTTTT	CASSTRPSGGHTGELFF
-	TRBV5-1	TRBJ1-4	15	-	TGCGCCAGCAGCCCCGTTGGAGACTTCACAGAGGAACTGTTTTTT	CASSPVGDFTEELFF
-	TRBV5-1	TRBJ2-7	13	-	TGCGCCAGCAGCTTCGTACCCGAGGAAGAGCAGTACTTC	CASSFVPEEEQYF
-	TRBV7-6	TRBJ2-1	15	-	TGTGCCAGCAGCCCCCTCTCCGACTCCTACAATGAGCAGTTCTTC	CASSPLSDSYNEQFF
-	TRBV29-1	TRBJ2-1	18	-	TGCAGCGTTGATCTGGCGGACGCACAGTTCCACTCCTACAATGAGCAGTTCTTC	CSVDLADAQFHSYNEQFF
-	TRBV4-1	TRBJ1-5	12	-	TGCGCCAGCAGCCACGGTTCCAATCCCCAGCATTTT	CASSHGSNPQHF
-	TRBV7-8	TRBJ2-2	17	TRBD2	TGTGCCACCGAACGGAAAGCGGGGGACCTAAACACCGGGGAGCTGTTTTTT	CATERKAGDLNTGELFF
few	TRBV12-3/TRBV12-4	TRBJ2-7	14	TRBD2	TGTGCCAGCAGTTTGGCTAGCGGCACCTACGAGCAGTACTTC	CASSLASGTYEQYF
-	TRBV20-1	TRBJ2-3	15	-	TGCAGTGCTAGAGATCGCTCTAGGTCTTCAAATACGCAGTATTTT	CSARDRSRSSNTQYF
-	TRBV14	TRBJ2-1	16	TRBD2	TGTGCCAGCAGGCCTAGCGGGGGGGCTAATTACAATGAGCAGTTCTTC	CASRPSGGANYNEQFF
-	TRBV6-5	TRBJ2-2	14	-	TGTGCCAGCAGTTACTCCGGGGGCGTCGGGGAGCTGTTTTTT	CASSYSGGVGELFF
-	TRBV2	TRBJ2-2	18	TRBD2	TGTGCCAGCAGTGCTGATCCTAGCGGGGCCCTCAACACCGGGGAGCTGTTTTTT	CASSADPSGALNTGELFF
-	TRBV12-3/TRBV12-4	TRBJ2-7	13	-	TGTGCCAGCAGGGCTGACACGACCTACGAGCAGTACTTC	CASRADTTYEQYF
few	TRBV27	TRBJ1-2	12	-	TGTGCCAGCGGCAACAACTACTATGGCTACACCTTC	CASGNNYYGYTF
few	TRBV12-3/TRBV12-4	TRBJ2-1	14	-	TGTGCCAGCAGCGACTTGTCCCAAGTCAATGAGCAGTTCTTC	CASSDLSQVNEQFF
-	TRBV20-1	TRBJ2-5	11	-	TGCAGTGCTCATTCAGGAGAGACCCAGTACTTC	CSAHSGETQYF
-	TRBV5-6	TRBJ1-4	14	TRBD1	TGTGCCAGCAGCACAGGGGGCGCGGATGAAAAACTGTTTTTT	CASSTGGADEKLFF